The T cell receptor (beta chain) under discussion was sequenced for a study of blood T cell repertoires in COVID-19. On the study more broadly: The origin of the acute and convalescent COVID-19 samples was the United States, Italy and Spain.

Germline V lookup: CDR1 MNHEY, CDR2 SVGAGI. V was shortened by 2 bases and J by 5 bases, with 15 bases between the two germline ends. This CDR3 comprises 15 residues. This table comes from immunoSEQ multiplex PCR, and its TCRdb copy is limited to in-frame clones, with some not included. The sample lists 200,000 to 250,000 clones; 85% were seen once. Material for sequencing was peripheral blood. The origin of this receptor is a woman between 65 and 79 years old with COVID-19, enrolled during active disease. The chain couples TRBV6-5 to TRBJ2-5; D unclear. The CDR3 DNA sequence: TGTGCCAGCAGTTACCGTCGCCTCAGGTGGGAGACCCAGTACTTC. Translation: CASSYRRLRWETQYF.